This TCR beta chain comes out of a study of blood T cell repertoires in COVID-19. Study details: COVID-19 samples, acute and convalescent, were from the United States, Italy and Spain.

Assay: immunoSEQ multiplex PCR; the TCRdb copy retains only in-frame clones and omits some. This table holds under 250,000 clones, around four fifths found once. Trimming removed 4 bases from V and 0 bases from J, with 15 bases in between. Germline CDR1 and CDR2: GTSNPN and SVGIG (reference sequence). CDR3 length equals 15 residues. Within 2 weeks of study entry, exposed participants had contacted a PCR-confirmed or clinician-diagnosed COVID-19 case. The clonotype was recovered from a woman aged 45-65 years who had been exposed to COVID-19. Source material: PBMCs or T cells enriched from blood (not recorded which). The chain uses TRBV30 and TRBJ1-1, with D possibly TRBD1 on 6 matching bases. Here the CDR3 reads CAWTQPGHMNTEAFF. CDR3 nucleotide sequence: TGTGCCTGGACCCAGCCGGGACATATGAACACTGAAGCTTTCTTT.